This passage covers 30 T cell receptor beta chains from one sample sequenced in a study of shared clonotypes between healthy human individuals. The method was immunoSEQ multiplex PCR; TCRdb's version includes in-frame clones alone and lacks a portion of them. The sample yields 1.4 million to 1.5 million clones, about 96% seen once. The source material was naive CD4+ T cells sorted from blood. Regarding subset: CD45RA+ positively selected. The receptor set was obtained from a man aged 25 to 45 in good health.

The J gene is TRBJ2-1, the V gene TRBV9; 8 nucleotides match TRBD2. The V and J ends lost 4 bases and 2 bases, in that order; junction bases with no gene match: 8. CDR1 and CDR2 (germline): SGDLS, YYNGEE. The length of the CDR3 is 16 residues. CDR3 protein: CASSLRGSGTYNEQFF. CDR3 DNA sequence: TGTGCCAGCAGCCTCCGGGGTAGCGGGACCTACAATGAGCAGTTCTTC.

The rearrangement uses TRBV11-2 and TRBJ2-2; D ambiguous. Germline V lookup: CDR1 SGHAT, CDR2 FQNNGV. The CDR3 totals 14 residues. Trimming cost V 7 bases and J 3 bases, with 12 bases left between them. CDR3 region: CASKNLADTGELFF. The CDR3 region has the DNA TGTGCCAGCAAGAACTTAGCCGACACCGGGGAGCTGTTTTTT. The full variable domain, its missing parts supplied by reference TRBV11-2 and TRBJ2-2, is EAGVAQSPRYKIIEKRQSVAFWCNPISGHATLYWYQQILGQGPKLLIQFQNNGVVDDSQLPKDRFSAERLKGVDSTLKIQPAKLEDSAVYLCASKNLADTGELFFGEGSRLTVL.

This clone occurred many times. This rearrangement joins TRBV19 to TRBJ2-1; D is ambiguous. The CDR3 covers 13 residues. Trimming took 5 bases from V and 7 from J, leaving 12 bases between them. CDR1 and CDR2 (germline): LNHDA, SQIVND (reference sequence). The CDR3 nucleotides read TGTGCCAGTAGTTTACTTATAGTAAATGAGCAGTTCTTC. Residues: CASSLLIVNEQFF.

This chain links TRBV28 with TRBJ1-4; 7 nucleotides align to TRBD1. There are 13 residues in the CDR3. V trimming: 8 bases; J trimming: 7 bases; junction bases outside the gene matches: 7. CDR1 is MDHEN, CDR2 SYDVKM, per germline. The CDR3 nucleotides are TGTGCCAGCCGGCGGGACAGACCTGAAAAACTGTTTTTT. It is translated as CASRRDRPEKLFF. Drawing the rest from reference TRBV28 and TRBJ1-4, the complete variable domain is DVKVTQSSRYLVKRTGEKVFLECVQDMDHENMFWYRQDPGLGLRLIYFSYDVKMKEKGDIPEGYSVSREKKERFSLILESASTNQTSMYLCASRRDRPEKLFFGSGTQLSVL.

The rearrangement joins TRBV6-5 to TRBJ2-7, with D perhaps matching TRBD1 (6 bases). CDR3 length: 13 residues. Germline V gene data show CDR1 as MNHEY and CDR2 as SVGAGI. Deletions cut 4 bases from V and 3 bases from J, with 10 bases between. CDR3 sequence reads: CASSSDSLYEQYF. Written as DNA, the CDR3 is TGTGCCAGCAGTTCGGACAGCCTCTACGAGCAGTACTTC.

This chain links TRBV7-2 with TRBJ2-7; 7 positions agree with TRBD1. Germline trimming cut 5 bases from V and 0 bases from J; bases unmatched to any gene: 4. Germline loops: CDR1 SGHTA, CDR2 FQGNSA. This CDR3 region has 14 residues. Here the CDR3 reads CASSVQGNSYEQYF. Written as DNA, the CDR3 is TGTGCCAGCAGCGTACAGGGGAACTCCTACGAGCAGTACTTC. Full variable domain (outside the CDR3, taken from reference TRBV7-2 and TRBJ2-7): GAGVSQSPSNKVTEKGKDVELRCDPISGHTALYWYRQSLGQGLEFLIYFQGNSAPDKSGLPSDRFSAERTGGSVSTLTIQRTQQEDSAVYLCASSVQGNSYEQYFGPGTRLTVT.

The chain couples TRBV27 to TRBJ2-1; 8 bases agree with TRBD2. Germline-derived CDR1 and CDR2 are MNHEY and SMNVEV (reference sequence). Trimming cost V 2 bases and J 2 bases; bases outside gene matches: 5. The CDR3 is 16 amino acids. The CDR3 bases are TGTGCCAGCAGTTTACGAAGCGGGAGAGCCTACAATGAGCAGTTCTTC. Protein: CASSLRSGRAYNEQFF.

CDR3 region: CASSVRAGGLNEQYF. The CDR3 region has the DNA TGTGCCAGCAGCGTAAGGGCGGGAGGGCTCAACGAGCAGTACTTC. The chain combines TRBV9 with TRBJ2-7, with 9 bases identical to TRBD2. The germline V gene encodes CDR1 SGDLS and CDR2 YYNGEE. The CDR3 sequence is 15 residues long. With 1 base clipped from V and 5 bases from J, the junction kept 7 bases outside the gene matches.

The V gene is TRBV11-2, the J gene TRBJ2-7; D gene uncertain. The CDR3 is made up of 16 amino acids. The ends were cut back, 0 bases at V and 0 bases at J, with 12 bases in the middle. The germline gives CDR1 SGHAT, CDR2 FQNNGV. The CDR3 is CASSLDRQASSYEQYF. The CDR3 DNA sequence: TGTGCCAGCAGCTTAGATCGGCAGGCTAGCTCCTACGAGCAGTACTTC.

The rearrangement links TRBV5-1 to TRBJ2-2, with 7 nucleotides matching TRBD1. V trimming: 4 bases; J trimming: 7 bases; junction bases outside the gene matches: 7. The CDR3 covers 14 residues. Germline CDR1 SGHRS, CDR2 YFSETQ. The CDR3 loop reads CASSKQGFNGELFF. As DNA, the CDR3 is TGCGCCAGCAGCAAACAGGGGTTCAACGGGGAGCTGTTTTTT.

The genes are TRBV6-6 and TRBJ2-1, with 11 bases lining up with TRBD2. The CDR3 has 15 amino acids. Germline values: CDR1 MNHNY, CDR2 SVGAGI (reference sequence). Trimming took 7 bases from V and 10 from J; bases not matched to a gene: 12. The CDR3 DNA reads TGTGCCAGCACCCGGCGGCTAGCGGGGGGCTTAGAGCAGTTCTTC. It encodes CASTRRLAGGLEQFF.

The CDR3 here is CASASNQETQYF. The DNA of the CDR3 is TGTGCCAGCGCTAGTAACCAAGAGACCCAGTACTTC. The rearrangement joins TRBV2 to TRBJ2-5, with D uncertain. Germline CDR1 and CDR2: SNHLY and FYNNEI. The CDR3 length is 12 residues. V was shortened by 8 bases and J by 0 bases, with 7 bases between the two germline ends.

The rearrangement links TRBV6-1 to TRBJ2-7; no firm D call. Trimming shortened V by 4 bases and J by 2 bases, and 12 bases separated the two germline ends. In germline, CDR1 is MNHNS, CDR2 SASEGT. The CDR3 length is 14 residues. The chain's CDR3 is CASSGLTVTYEQYF. As DNA, the CDR3 is TGTGCCAGCAGTGGGTTGACGGTAACCTACGAGCAGTACTTC.

The CDR3 DNA reads TGCAGCGTTAATGTAGATACGCAGTATTTT. Translation: CSVNVDTQYF. V and J are TRBV29-1 and TRBJ2-3, with D unclear. The CDR3 extends over 10 amino acids. V was pared by 5 bases and J by 5 bases, with 5 bases between. Germline V gives CDR1 SQVTM, CDR2 ANQGSEA.

The CDR3 coding sequence is TGCGCCAGCAGCCAAGATCTTGTTCTAAGAACCGGGGAGCTGTTTTTT. It translates to CASSQDLVLRTGELFF. This chain links TRBV4-1 with TRBJ2-2; D gene uncertain. Germline assignment: CDR1 MGHRA and CDR2 YSYEKL. The CDR3 loop spans 16 amino acids. Trimming stripped 0 bases from V and 5 bases from J, with 13 bases between.

This chain's CDR3 is CAISEPGHSYEQYF. CDR3 DNA sequence: TGTGCCATCAGTGAGCCAGGACATAGCTACGAGCAGTACTTC. The V call is TRBV10-3, the J call TRBJ2-7; D is perhaps TRBD1 (5 bases). Germline CDR1 reads ENHRY; CDR2 reads SYGVKD. Trimming left V 2 bases short and J 3 bases short, with 11 bases between. The CDR3 runs to 14 residues.

The chain combines TRBV27 with TRBJ2-3, with 11 positions matching TRBD2. Germline V lookup: CDR1 MNHEY, CDR2 SMNVEV (reference sequence). The CDR3 is made up of 18 amino acids. The ends lost 2 bases at V and 3 bases at J; junction bases unmatched: 10. CDR3 in DNA: TGTGCCAGCAGTTTAAGGTGGCTAGCGGGAGGAAGGACAGATACGCAGTATTTT. Amino acids: CASSLRWLAGGRTDTQYF.

This chain joins TRBV5-4 and TRBJ1-2; D is undetermined. V was pared by 3 bases and J by 6 bases, with 12 bases between. CDR1 and CDR2 from the germline V gene are SGHNT and YYREEE (reference sequence). The CDR3 spans 13 residues. The CDR3 nucleotides read TGTGCCAGCAGCTCTCCCCGGGCTAATGGCTACACCTTC. This codes for CASSSPRANGYTF.

The chain joins TRBV6-1 to TRBJ1-1, with D tentatively TRBD1 (6 bases). V was clipped by 2 bases and J by 11 bases, with 15 bases between them. Germline V gene lookup returns CDR1 MNHNS and CDR2 SASEGT. This CDR3 region has 13 residues. The chain's CDR3 is CASSERGPGAAFF. CDR3 DNA: TGTGCCAGCAGTGAAAGGGGCCCAGGGGCGGCTTTCTTT.

The rearrangement joins TRBV5-1 to TRBJ2-7; 8 nucleotides match TRBD2. The CDR3 is made up of 16 amino acids. Germline V CDR1 and CDR2: SGHRS, YFSETQ. With 1 base clipped from V and 6 bases from J, the junction kept 12 bases outside the gene matches. CDR3 in amino acids: CASSLWDGRGPGEQYF. For the CDR3, the DNA is TGCGCCAGCAGCTTGTGGGACGGGAGGGGTCCCGGCGAGCAGTACTTC.

J is TRBJ1-3 and V is TRBV6-5; D is ambiguous. Per the germline V gene, CDR1 is MNHEY and CDR2 is SVGAGI. The ends were cut back, 7 bases at V and 0 bases at J, with 10 bases in the middle. The CDR3 has 14 amino acids. Here the CDR3 reads CASTGLTSGNTIYF. In DNA, the CDR3 is TGTGCCAGCACCGGACTGACCTCTGGAAACACCATATATTTT.

The chain links TRBV2 to TRBJ2-1; 7 bases are shared with TRBD1. Germline V gives CDR1 SNHLY, CDR2 FYNNEI. This CDR3 is built from 15 residues. J lost 0 bases, V lost 4 bases, and 3 bases had no gene match. CDR3 residues: CASSARGRSYNEQFF. The CDR3 region has the DNA TGTGCCAGCAGTGCAAGGGGGCGCTCCTACAATGAGCAGTTCTTC.

This clone showed up just once. This sequence joins TRBV14 and TRBJ2-1, with D hard to call. The CDR3 totals 13 residues. In germline, CDR1 is SGHDN, CDR2 FVKESK. The V end lost 2 bases, the J end lost 9 bases, and 11 bases lay between the germline ends. The CDR3: CASSQSTLGEQFF. In DNA, the CDR3 is TGTGCCAGCAGCCAATCGACCCTGGGTGAGCAGTTCTTC.

Concerning this clone itself: This same CDR3 is encoded by further DNA sequences in the sample. The rearrangement links TRBV20-1 to TRBJ1-1; D unresolved. Germline V lookup: CDR1 DFQATT, CDR2 SNEGSKA (reference sequence). There are 11 residues in the CDR3. Trimming removed 4 bases at V and 1 base at J, with 4 bases between. CDR3 region: CSAKGNTEAFF. The CDR3 DNA sequence: TGCAGTGCTAAAGGGAACACTGAAGCTTTCTTT.

Turning to this clone: The junction does not match germline at one end; this may be a read error. V usage is TRBV7-2 and J usage is TRBJ2-2, with D perhaps matching TRBD1 (6 bases). This CDR3 has 12 amino acids. Germline loops: CDR1 SGHTA, CDR2 FQGNSA. This CDR3 reads CASSLGAGALFF. CDR3 nucleotide sequence: TGTGCCAGCAGCTTAGGGGCAGGGGCGCTGTTTTTT.

V gene TRBV10-3 combines with J gene TRBJ1-5, with D possibly TRBD1 on 5 matching bases. The ends were cut back, 2 bases at V and 6 bases at J, with 11 bases in the middle. The V gene's germline CDR1 is ENHRY and CDR2 SYGVKD. The CDR3 extends over 14 amino acids. CDR3 bases: TGTGCCATCAGTGAGACCAGGGCCGGTCAGCCCCAGCATTTT. Translating gives CAISETRAGQPQHF.

V is TRBV5-1 and J is TRBJ2-2; 9 bases are shared with TRBD2. The ends lost 6 bases at V and 5 bases at J; junction bases unmatched: 8. The CDR3 extends over 15 amino acids. CDR1 and CDR2 (germline): SGHRS, YFSETQ. The CDR3 loop reads CASTSREGITGELFF. The CDR3 DNA sequence: TGCGCCAGCACCTCGCGGGAGGGGATTACCGGGGAGCTGTTTTTT.

The chain couples TRBV5-6 to TRBJ2-4; tentatively, D is TRBD2 (6 bases). This CDR3 comprises 14 residues. CDR1 is SGHDT, CDR2 YYEEEE, per germline. Trimming left V 3 bases short and J 8 bases short, with 15 bases between. CDR3 bases: TGTGCCAGCAGCTCCGTTAACGGCGGGGACATTCAGTACTTC. Encoded protein: CASSSVNGGDIQYF.

The chain is built from TRBV5-1 and TRBJ2-1; 16 bases fit TRBD2. Germline-derived CDR1 and CDR2 are SGHRS and YFSETQ. Trimming took 7 bases from V and 6 from J; bases not matched to a gene: 13. The CDR3 covers 18 residues. The CDR3: CASSRSGTSGRATNEQFF. The CDR3 bases are TGCGCCAGCTCCCGCTCGGGGACTAGCGGGAGGGCCACCAATGAGCAGTTCTTC.

The genes are TRBV5-1 and TRBJ2-7, with TRBD2 identical over 7 bases. J lost 5 bases, V lost 1 base, and 24 bases had no gene match. Per germline, CDR1 SGHRS and CDR2 YFSETQ. The CDR3 runs to 20 residues. The CDR3 protein is CASSLRRIWAGDKPRHEQYF. The CDR3 DNA is TGCGCCAGCAGCTTGAGACGAATCTGGGCGGGAGACAAGCCCCGGCACGAGCAGTACTTC.